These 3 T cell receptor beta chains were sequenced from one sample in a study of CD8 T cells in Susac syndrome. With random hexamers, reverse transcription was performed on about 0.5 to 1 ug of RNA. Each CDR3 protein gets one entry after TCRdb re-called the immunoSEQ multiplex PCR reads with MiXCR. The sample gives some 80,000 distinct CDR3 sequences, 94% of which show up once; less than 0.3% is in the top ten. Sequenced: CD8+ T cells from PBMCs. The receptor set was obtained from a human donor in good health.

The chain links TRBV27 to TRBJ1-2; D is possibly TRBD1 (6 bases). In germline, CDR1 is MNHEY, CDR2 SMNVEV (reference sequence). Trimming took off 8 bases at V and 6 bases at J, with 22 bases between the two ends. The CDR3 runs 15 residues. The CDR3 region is CASSLTGLTRHGYTF. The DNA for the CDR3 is TGTGCCAGCTCCCTCACAGGGTTGACTAGGCATGGCTACACCTTC.

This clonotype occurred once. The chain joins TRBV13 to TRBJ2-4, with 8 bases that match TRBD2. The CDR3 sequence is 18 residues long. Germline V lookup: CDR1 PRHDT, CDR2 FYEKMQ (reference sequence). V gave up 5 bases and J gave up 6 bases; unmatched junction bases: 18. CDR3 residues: CASSPHGGASRVGNIQYF. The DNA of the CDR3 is TGTGCCAGCAGCCCCCACGGGGGGGCCAGCCGGGTGGGAAACATTCAGTACTTC.

The CDR3 coding sequence is TGTGCCAGCAGTTACGGGCAGGGGGCCTACGAGCAGTACTTC. Residues: CASSYGQGAYEQYF. The chain uses TRBV6-5 and TRBJ2-7; 7 nucleotides align to TRBD1. Germline values: CDR1 MNHEY, CDR2 SVGAGI. V dropped 2 bases and J dropped 2; count of bases not matched to a gene: 3. The CDR3 spans 14 residues.